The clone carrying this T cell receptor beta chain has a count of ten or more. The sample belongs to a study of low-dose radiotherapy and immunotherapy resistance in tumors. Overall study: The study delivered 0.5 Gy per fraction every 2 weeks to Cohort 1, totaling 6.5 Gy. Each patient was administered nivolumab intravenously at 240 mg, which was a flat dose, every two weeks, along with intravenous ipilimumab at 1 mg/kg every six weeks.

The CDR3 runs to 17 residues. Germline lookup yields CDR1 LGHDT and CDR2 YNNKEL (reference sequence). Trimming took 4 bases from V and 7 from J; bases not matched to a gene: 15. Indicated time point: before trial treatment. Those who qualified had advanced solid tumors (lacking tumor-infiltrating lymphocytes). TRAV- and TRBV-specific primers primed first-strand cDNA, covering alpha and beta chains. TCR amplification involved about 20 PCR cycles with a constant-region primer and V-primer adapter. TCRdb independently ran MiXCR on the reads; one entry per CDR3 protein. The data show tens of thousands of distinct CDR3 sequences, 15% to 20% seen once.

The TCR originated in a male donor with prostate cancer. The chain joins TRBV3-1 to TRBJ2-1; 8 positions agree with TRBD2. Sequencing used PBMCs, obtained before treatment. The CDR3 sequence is CASSLKTGGRYRNEQFF. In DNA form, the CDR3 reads TGTGCCAGCAGCCTAAAGACGGGGGGGCGATATAGGAATGAGCAGTTCTTC.